The rows below give T cell receptor beta chains drawn from one sample of a study of a mutant IDH1 vaccine in newly diagnosed glioma. The data were produced by immunoSEQ multiplex PCR, yet TCRdb's version contains in-frame clones alone and is incomplete. The table includes some 13,000 clones, roughly 79% detected once. No antigen has been identified for these receptors. The sample was PBMCs, taken from a glioma patient whose treatment included an IDH1 peptide vaccine. The receptor source for this set is a woman aged 40 to 50 with glioma. CDR3s include the opening cysteine and the closing phenylalanine or tryptophan. A D gene is named only where the DNA matches it firmly. The size entry is marked missing in some rows and otherwise reads once, few, many or a size class.

14	.	TRBV7-2	TRBJ1-4	.	TGTGCCAGCAGCCCGACAGTAACTAATGAAAAACTGTTTTTT	CASSPTVTNEKLFF
14	.	TRBV27	TRBJ2-7	.	TGTGCCAGCACCGCGACTAGTTGGGATTACGAGCAGTACTTC	CASTATSWDYEQYF
14	TRBD1	TRBV2	TRBJ2-5	once	TGTGCCAGCAAGCCTCGGACAGGACAAGAGACCCAGTACTTC	CASKPRTGQETQYF
14	TRBD2	TRBV4-2	TRBJ2-1	few	TGTGCCAGCAGCCAAGCGGGGGGTCGGGATGAGCAGTTCTTC	CASSQAGGRDEQFF
14	TRBD2	TRBV29-1	TRBJ2-3	.	TGCAGCGTGAGGGCGGGGGGAAGGGCAGATACGCAGTATTTT	CSVRAGGRADTQYF
17	TRBD2	TRBV5-1	TRBJ2-1	.	TGCGCCAGCAGCTCGGGACTAGCGGGAGTGAAGTACAATGAGCAGTTCTTC	CASSSGLAGVKYNEQFF
14	.	TRBV4-3	TRBJ2-1	.	TGCGCCAGCAGCCCATCCTTAGGGGGTCGAGGGCAGTTCTTC	CASSPSLGGRGQFF
14	.	TRBV6-1	TRBJ1-5	.	TGTGCCAGCAGCTTTGGACAAGCCGAGGGGTCCCAGCATTTT	CASSFGQAEGSQHF
14	.	TRBV10-3	TRBJ1-1	.	TGTGCCATCAGTGCATACGGCTTGAACACTGAAGCTTTCTTT	CAISAYGLNTEAFF
14	.	TRBV19	TRBJ2-1	once	TGTGCCAGTAGTATGCGGGACGGGAACAATGAGCAGTTCTTC	CASSMRDGNNEQFF
15	TRBD2	TRBV7-9	TRBJ2-2	few	TGTGCCAGCAGCTTGTTCGGCGGGGGGACCGGGGAGCTGTTTTTT	CASSLFGGGTGELFF
15	TRBD2	TRBV5-1	TRBJ2-2	once	TGCGCCAGCAGCGAGTCGGGGGGGAACACCGGGGAGCTGTTTTTT	CASSESGGNTGELFF